The source of this T cell receptor beta chain is a study of blood T cell repertoires in COVID-19. As for the study in general: Whether acute or convalescent, the COVID-19 samples came from the United States, Italy and Spain. T cells, B-cell-depleted T cells, or PBMCs supplied cDNA or gDNA.

The table lists this clone with a count of one. In the study's own analysis: Scientists estimated how many nucleated cells there were by amplifying reference gene primers. Measured with immunoSEQ multiplex PCR; TCRdb has only the in-frame clones, and not every one. V, J and clone size are taken as reported in that table, and D and trimming were inferred from the DNA itself. The table lists over 100,000 clones, roughly 75% of them singletons. V was cut by 4 bases and J by 0 bases, with 8 bases left in between. Per the germline V gene, CDR1 is LNHDA and CDR2 is SQIVND (reference sequence). There are 14 residues in the CDR3.

The gene calls are TRBV19 and TRBJ2-3; D gene unclear. This TCR was recovered from a man aged 55 to 70 with active or convalescent COVID-19. The sample taken for sequencing was peripheral blood. Written as DNA, the CDR3 is TGTGCCAGTAGTAAAGGCGGTAGCACAGATACGCAGTATTTT. Residues: CASSKGGSTDTQYF.